This T cell receptor beta chain was sequenced during a study of OX40 agonist ivuxolimab in advanced cancers. For the study at large: Under the entry rules, prior anti-PD-1, anti-PD-L1 or anti-CTLA-4 therapy was allowed, and about 40% had some. One hepatocellular carcinoma and a couple of cutaneous melanoma patients partially responded.

Clones were sequenced by immunoSEQ multiplex PCR, and TCRdb holds only the in-frame ones, with some missing. The data show roughly 35,000 clones, roughly 76% seen once. CDR3 length: 14 amino acids. Per germline, CDR1 SGHAT and CDR2 FQNNGV. The germline V and J ends were trimmed by 5 bases and 7 bases, with 15 bases remaining between them. General study results and limits: Several nonresponders also turned out to have low normalized T-cell clonal expansion.

With regard to this clone: The antigen is undetermined.

This TCR was sampled from an adult with an advanced solid tumor such as melanoma, head and neck, liver or kidney cancer. The sample in question was CD4+ or CD8+ T cells sorted from blood, obtained in a trial of the OX40 agonist ivuxolimab. The chain joins TRBV11-2 to TRBJ2-1; no definite D call. CDR3 DNA sequence: TGTGCCAGCAGCGCCCAGTCCTTCCAGAATGAGCAGTTCTTC. Amino acids: CASSAQSFQNEQFF.